Below are 17 T cell receptor beta chains sequenced from a single sample in a study of CD8 T cells in Susac syndrome. Reverse transcription used about 0.45 to 1 ug RNA and random hexamers. Via MiXCR, TCRdb re-called the immunoSEQ multiplex PCR reads, giving one row per CDR3 protein. This sample carries 95,000 to 150,000 distinct CDR3 sequences, around 94% of them seen once, and the ten largest clones take 0.2% to 0.25%. The sequenced material came from CD8+ T cells from PBMCs. These receptors were taken from a human donor with Susac syndrome.

J is TRBJ2-1 and V is TRBV15; 7 bases match TRBD1. The CDR3 spans 18 residues. Looked up from germline, CDR1 is LNHNV and CDR2 is YYDKDF (reference sequence). J was trimmed by 1 base and V by 5 bases; bases with no gene match: 14. CDR3 protein: CATSGDSLKGRSYNEQFF. The CDR3 coding sequence is TGTGCCACCAGCGGGGACAGTTTAAAAGGTCGGTCCTACAATGAGCAGTTCTTC.

The chain couples TRBV20-1 to TRBJ1-4; no definite D call. Trimming removed 5 bases from V and 3 bases from J, with 13 bases in between. Looked up from germline, CDR1 is DFQATT and CDR2 is SNEGSKA (reference sequence). CDR3 length equals 14 residues. Here the CDR3 reads CSARPGRANEKLFF. CDR3 nucleotides: TGCAGTGCTCGACCGGGGAGAGCTAATGAAAAACTGTTTTTT.

This chain links TRBV12-3 or TRBV12-4 with TRBJ2-3, with a possible D match to TRBD2 (5 bases). This CDR3 contains 14 residues. Trimming removed 5 bases at V and 0 bases at J, with 9 bases between. The CDR3 reads CASSLSGSTDTQYF. For the CDR3, the DNA is TGTGCCAGCAGTCTGAGCGGAAGCACAGATACGCAGTATTTT.

This chain joins TRBV6-4 and TRBJ1-5; D uncertain. Trimming pared 3 bases from V and 4 bases from J, leaving 7 bases between. Germline values: CDR1 MRHNA, CDR2 SNTAGT. The CDR3 consists of 13 residues. CDR3 coding DNA: TGTGCCAGCAGTGAGGACGGGAATCAGCCCCAGCATTTT. Translated, it gives CASSEDGNQPQHF.

V and J are TRBV30 and TRBJ1-2, with a possible D match to TRBD1 (5 bases). V was trimmed by 2 bases and J by 3 bases, leaving 13 bases between them. The CDR3 is 14 residues long. Germline V gene lookup returns CDR1 GTSNPN and CDR2 SVGIG (reference sequence). The CDR3 region is CAWSMAREYYGYTF. DNA for the CDR3: TGTGCCTGGAGTATGGCCAGGGAATACTATGGCTACACCTTC.

The genes are TRBV7-2 and TRBJ2-1; 7 positions agree with TRBD1. Germline V gene sequence: CDR1 SGHTA, CDR2 FQGNSA. The CDR3 totals 17 residues. Trimming took 3 bases from V and 3 from J; bases not matched to a gene: 11. This CDR3 is CASSLRGTAGYYNEQFF. CDR3 nucleotide sequence: TGTGCCAGCAGCTTGAGGGGGACAGCTGGATACTACAATGAGCAGTTCTTC.

V is TRBV15 and J is TRBJ1-5, with D uncertain. CDR3 size: 16 residues. CDR1 LNHNV and CDR2 YYDKDF come from the germline V gene (reference sequence). Trimming took 0 bases from V and 1 from J, leaving 10 bases between them. DNA for the CDR3: TGTGCCACCAGCAGAGATGCAGGATTAAGCAATCAGCCCCAGCATTTT. It yields the protein CATSRDAGLSNQPQHF.

The rearrangement uses TRBV20-1 and TRBJ1-2; D not certain. Germline V gene sequence: CDR1 DFQATT, CDR2 SNEGSKA (reference sequence). CDR3 length equals 11 residues. Trimming left V 2 bases short and J 2 bases short, with 3 bases between. The CDR3 loop reads CSARKNYGYTF. The CDR3 nucleotides read TGCAGTGCTAGAAAGAACTATGGCTACACCTTC.

The rearrangement uses TRBV25-1 and TRBJ2-7; TRBD2 is a possible D gene (7 bases). The CDR3 has 15 amino acids. Trimming took 2 bases from V and 6 from J, leaving 17 bases between them. Per germline, CDR1 MGHDK and CDR2 SYGVNS. Here the CDR3 DNA reads TGTGCCAGCAGTGAAGGGGGGGCGGCCCAGGTCGAGCAGTACTTC. This encodes CASSEGGAAQVEQYF.

The chain joins TRBV20-1 to TRBJ2-3; a weak D match, TRBD2 (5 bases). The CDR3 runs 16 residues. V was clipped by 0 bases and J by 6 bases, with 19 bases between them. Germline V gene lookup returns CDR1 DFQATT and CDR2 SNEGSKA (reference sequence). CDR3 nucleotides: TGCAGTGCTAGAGATCTCGAAGACTACTCTCCGGATACGCAGTATTTT. It translates to CSARDLEDYSPDTQYF.

CDR3 residues: CSASGGYYNEQFF. CDR3 DNA: TGCAGTGCTAGCGGGGGGTACTACAATGAGCAGTTCTTC. The chain has TRBV20-1 and TRBJ2-1; 7 positions agree with TRBD2. The CDR3 has 13 residues. Germline CDR1 and CDR2: DFQATT and SNEGSKA (reference sequence). With 3 bases clipped from V and 3 bases from J, the junction kept 2 bases outside the gene matches.

The gene calls are TRBV18 and TRBJ1-2; TRBD1 aligns across 7 bases. The CDR3 is made up of 16 amino acids. Germline loops: CDR1 KGHSH, CDR2 LQKENI. The junction had 9 bases not matched to a gene; V was cut back by 3 bases and J by 2 bases. The chain's CDR3 is CASSPTGQPENYGYTF. Here the CDR3 DNA reads TGTGCCAGCTCACCGACGGGACAGCCCGAAAACTATGGCTACACCTTC.

The CDR3 DNA sequence: TGCGCCAGCAGCCAAGATGGGGGACAGTCTGGGGCCAACGTCCTGACTTTC. It yields the protein CASSQDGGQSGANVLTF. This chain joins TRBV4-3 and TRBJ2-6; 7 nucleotides line up with TRBD1. The CDR3 runs to 17 residues. Looked up from germline, CDR1 is LGHNA and CDR2 is YSLEER. Germline trimming cut 0 bases from V and 1 base from J; bases unmatched to any gene: 3.

V is TRBV6-1 and J is TRBJ2-1, with TRBD1 matching over 8 bases. The CDR3 has 15 residues. Unmatched junction bases numbered 0, after V lost 2 bases and J lost 0 bases. Germline V CDR1 and CDR2: MNHNS, SASEGT. CDR3 DNA: TGTGCCAGCAGTGAAACAGGGGGCTCCTACAATGAGCAGTTCTTC. Residues: CASSETGGSYNEQFF.

The CDR3 region is CASSYSPGTSYEQYF. The CDR3 bases are TGTGCCAGCAGTTACAGTCCCGGCACTTCCTACGAGCAGTACTTC. The chain combines TRBV6-2 or TRBV6-3 with TRBJ2-7; no firm D call. Per germline, CDR1 MNHEY and CDR2 SVGEGT. The V end was cut by 2 bases, the J end by 1 base, with 12 bases between. This CDR3 has 15 amino acids.

The chain joins TRBV27 to TRBJ2-3; D is unresolved. This CDR3 spans 15 amino acids. Germline loops: CDR1 MNHEY, CDR2 SMNVEV (reference sequence). V was shortened by 5 bases and J by 0 bases, with 12 bases between the two germline ends. CDR3 region: CASSDQLGSTDTQYF. The CDR3 DNA is TGTGCCAGCAGTGACCAGCTAGGGAGCACAGATACGCAGTATTTT.

This clonotype has a single count. The germline gene is not matched at one end of the junction; a read error may be the cause. The chain is built from TRBV5-6 and TRBJ2-7; D is possibly TRBD1 (5 bases). Germline values: CDR1 SGHDT, CDR2 YYEEEE. The CDR3 loop spans 13 amino acids. The DNA of the CDR3 is TGTGCCAGCAGCTCCTGGGGCTCCCACGAGCAGTACTTC. Protein sequence: CASSSWGSHEQYF.